This T cell receptor beta chain emerged from a study of blood T cell repertoires in COVID-19. Trimming pared 4 bases from V and 1 base from J, leaving 13 bases between. CDR1 LNHDA and CDR2 SQIVND come from the germline V gene (reference sequence). There are 15 residues in the CDR3. Sequencing was performed with immunoSEQ multiplex PCR; in TCRdb, only in-frame clones are kept and a portion is missing. The table has some 71,000 clones, about 80% seen once. The origin of this receptor is a man aged 50 to 60 with COVID-19, enrolled during active disease. The chain links TRBV19 to TRBJ1-2; D gene ambiguous. The source material was peripheral blood. CDR3 nucleotide sequence: TGTGCCAGTAGTAAGGACCGGGAGGTTAACTATGGCTACACCTTC. Translation gives CASSKDREVNYGYTF.